One TCR beta chain is described in this entry. The antigen it binds to is not known. One base away there is no much larger clone; base qualities are not given. This sample is drawn from a study of metastatic and nonmetastatic thyroid tumors (TCRdb year 2020). For the wider study: Repertoires from peripheral blood and from tumor or nodule tissue samples of malignant and benign thyroid patients were compared. Overall results and qualifications from the work: In both blood and tumor samples, malignant tumors were reported to have significantly higher TCR beta diversity than benign nodules.

CDR1 and CDR2 (SGHNT, YENEEA) derive from the germline V gene. The CDR3 contains 15 residues, cysteine and phenylalanine counted. Only CDR3 DNA remains: 45 bases, in frame from the first base. The V end loses 5 bases and the J end loses 1 base, and a stretch of 14 bases separates them. No treatment had been received by any patient before thyroid surgery. Patient clinical samples collected from the early 2010s to the late 2010s were retrospectively analysed using T-cell receptor beta sequencing. The protocol used for the library was PCR. Instrument used: Illumina HiSeq 4000. High-throughput sequencing was used to profile the TCR beta-chain CDR3 region of each patient. Concerning the study's data processing: The researchers built a classifier to tell apart papillary thyroid cancer patients with distant metastasis, based on CDR3 differences among clinicopathological groups. To measure repertoire diversity the researchers used the Shannon index, while the Morisita-Horn index served to gauge how similar the tumor and blood repertoires were. TCRdb reanalyzed the raw reads on its own, using fastp at Q25 for trimming and MiXCR for clone calling, and kept in-frame beta chains. The V and J calls shown here were made by TCRdb, not taken from the authors' results. Recorded for this sample are around 4,500 clones; 34% of them occurred a single time. The top ten clones comprise 25% to 30% of the sample.

Here the chain combines TRBV11-3 and TRBJ1-1, with the identity of the D gene unclear. This TCR was sampled from a male donor with papillary thyroid cancer or a benign thyroid nodule (not recorded which). Some clones in this sample may be carry-over from other donors' samples. Sequencing input: adjacent normal tissue. The CDR3 sequence is CASSPRGNRNTEAFF. The DNA sequence is given as TGTGCCAGCAGCCCACGCGGAAACAGGAACACTGAAGCTTTCTTT.